This T cell receptor (beta chain) was recorded in a study of PD-L1 blockade in urothelial cancer. Looking at the study overall: From 0 to 3 prior chemotherapy regimens had been given to the patients.

This CDR3 comprises 15 residues. Trimming cost V 6 bases and J 0 bases; bases outside gene matches: 3. Looked up from germline, CDR1 is MNHEY and CDR2 is SMNVEV (reference sequence). This clone was counted only a few times. Templates that were synthetic TCR analogs were spiked into each PCR. Data came from immunoSEQ multiplex PCR; TCRdb stores just in-frame clones and leaves some out. The sample includes about 38,000 clones, 70% to 90% of them seen just once. Stated time point: pretreatment peripheral blood. The study enrolled patients with locally advanced or metastatic urothelial carcinoma. The receptor was derived from a man older than 75 with urothelial cancer. The starting material was PBMCs, obtained around atezolizumab (anti-PD-L1) treatment. The chain couples TRBV27 to TRBJ2-2; 8 nucleotides line up with TRBD1. The CDR3 DNA reads TGTGCCAGCAGATCAGGGGGCCCGAACACCGGGGAGCTGTTTTTT. Protein sequence: CASRSGGPNTGELFF.